The TCR beta chain described here comes from a study of metastatic and nonmetastatic thyroid tumors. Per the germline V gene, CDR1 is SGHAT and CDR2 is FQNNGV. Deletions cut 6 bases from V and 3 bases from J, with 18 bases between. The CDR3 is made up of 15 amino acids. Prior to thyroid surgery, none of the patients had received any treatment. TCRdb reanalyzed the PCR reads via MiXCR. The data contain approximately 16,000 clones, around 32% of them seen just once; the ten biggest clones take up 10% to 15%. This sequence joins TRBV11-2 and TRBJ2-7; TRBD1 or TRBD2 may be the D gene (5 bases each). The sample was tumor tissue. This TCR was sampled from a male donor with papillary thyroid cancer or a benign thyroid nodule (not recorded which). Some clones in this sample may be carry-over from other donors' samples. Here the CDR3 reads CASRPPGPRNYEQYF. For the CDR3, the DNA is TGTGCCAGCAGACCTCCGGGACCCAGGAACTACGAGCAGTACTTC.